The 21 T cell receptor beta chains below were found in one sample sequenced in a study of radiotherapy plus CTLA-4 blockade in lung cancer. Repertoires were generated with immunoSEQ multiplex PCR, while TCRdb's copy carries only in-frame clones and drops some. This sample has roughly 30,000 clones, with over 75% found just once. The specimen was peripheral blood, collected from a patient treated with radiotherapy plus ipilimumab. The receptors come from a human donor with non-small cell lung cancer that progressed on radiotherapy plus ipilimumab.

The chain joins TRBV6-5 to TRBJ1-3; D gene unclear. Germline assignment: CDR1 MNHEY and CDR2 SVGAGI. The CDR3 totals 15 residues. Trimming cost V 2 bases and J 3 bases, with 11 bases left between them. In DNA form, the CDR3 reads TGTGCCAGCAGTTACGTCGCGGGTGGTGGAAACACCATATATTTT. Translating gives CASSYVAGGGNTIYF.

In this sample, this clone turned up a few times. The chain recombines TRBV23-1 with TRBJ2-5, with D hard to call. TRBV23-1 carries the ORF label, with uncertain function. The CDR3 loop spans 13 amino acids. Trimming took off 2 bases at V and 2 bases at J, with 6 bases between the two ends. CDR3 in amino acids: CASSQPRQETQYF. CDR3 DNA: TGCGCCAGCAGTCAACCCAGACAAGAGACCCAGTACTTC.

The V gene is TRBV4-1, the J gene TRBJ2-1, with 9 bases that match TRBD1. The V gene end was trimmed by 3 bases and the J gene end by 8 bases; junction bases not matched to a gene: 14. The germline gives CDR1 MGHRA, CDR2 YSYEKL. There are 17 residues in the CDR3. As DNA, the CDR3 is TGCGCCAGCAGCCATGGACAGGGGACAGTAAGTCGTTATGAGCAGTTCTTC. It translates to CASSHGQGTVSRYEQFF.

CDR3 loop: CASSGRQNTEAFF. The CDR3 DNA follows: TGTGCCAGCAGTGGCAGACAGAACACTGAAGCTTTCTTT. V and J are TRBV2 and TRBJ1-1; no clear D. From germline, CDR1 is SNHLY and CDR2 FYNNEI. The V end lost 4 bases, the J end lost 1 base, and 7 bases lay between the germline ends. The CDR3 runs 13 residues.

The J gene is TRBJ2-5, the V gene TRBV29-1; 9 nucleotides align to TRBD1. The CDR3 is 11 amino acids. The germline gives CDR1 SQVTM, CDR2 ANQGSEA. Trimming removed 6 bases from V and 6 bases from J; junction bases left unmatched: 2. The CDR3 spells CSVGTGKTQYF. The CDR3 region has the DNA TGCAGCGTGGGGACAGGGAAGACCCAGTACTTC.

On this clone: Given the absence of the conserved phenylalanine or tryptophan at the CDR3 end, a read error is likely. For the CDR3, the DNA is TGCAGCGCGGCCAAATTCGTGAGGGAGAACACTGAAGCTTTCCTT. Amino acids: CSAAKFVRENTEAFL. The chain employs TRBV29-1 and TRBJ1-1; D gene unclear. Germline V CDR1 and CDR2: SQVTM, ANQGSEA. With 7 bases removed from V and 1 base from J, the gap between germline ends came to 19 bases. This CDR3 is 15 amino acids long.

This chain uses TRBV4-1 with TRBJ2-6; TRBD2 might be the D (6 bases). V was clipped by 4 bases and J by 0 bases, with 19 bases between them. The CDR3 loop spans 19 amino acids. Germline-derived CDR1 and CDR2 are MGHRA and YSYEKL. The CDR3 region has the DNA TGCGCCAGCAGCCCAAGGACTACGCAAGGTGACTCTGGGGCCAACGTCCTGACTTTC. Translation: CASSPRTTQGDSGANVLTF.

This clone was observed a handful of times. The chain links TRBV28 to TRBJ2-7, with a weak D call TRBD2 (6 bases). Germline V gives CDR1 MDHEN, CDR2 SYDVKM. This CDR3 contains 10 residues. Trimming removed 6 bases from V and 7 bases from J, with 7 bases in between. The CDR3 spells CASRRGEQYF. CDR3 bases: TGTGCCAGCAGACGGGGGGAGCAGTACTTC.

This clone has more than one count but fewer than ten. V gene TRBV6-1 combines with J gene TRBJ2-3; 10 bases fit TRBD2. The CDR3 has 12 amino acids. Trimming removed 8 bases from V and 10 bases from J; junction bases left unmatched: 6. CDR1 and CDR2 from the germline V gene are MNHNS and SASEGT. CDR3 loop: CASESGGVSQYF. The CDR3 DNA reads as TGTGCCAGCGAGAGCGGGGGGGTTTCGCAGTATTTT.

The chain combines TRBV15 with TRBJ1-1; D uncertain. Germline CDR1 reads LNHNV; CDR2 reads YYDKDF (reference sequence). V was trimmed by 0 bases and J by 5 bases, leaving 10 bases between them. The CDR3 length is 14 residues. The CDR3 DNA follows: TGTGCCACCAGCAGAGACAGGATACAGACTGAAGCTTTCTTT. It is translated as CATSRDRIQTEAFF.

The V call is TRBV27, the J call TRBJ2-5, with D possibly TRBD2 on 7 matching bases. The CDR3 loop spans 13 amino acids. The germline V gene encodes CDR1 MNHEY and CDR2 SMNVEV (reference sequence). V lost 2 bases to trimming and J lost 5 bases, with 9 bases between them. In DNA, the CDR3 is TGTGCCAGCAGTTTAGAGGGGGGGGAGACCCAGTACTTC. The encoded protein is CASSLEGGETQYF.

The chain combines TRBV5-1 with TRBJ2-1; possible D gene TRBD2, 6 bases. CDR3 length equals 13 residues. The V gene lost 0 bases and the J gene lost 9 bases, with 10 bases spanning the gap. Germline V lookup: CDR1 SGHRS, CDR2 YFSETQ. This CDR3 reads CASSLVVGGEQFF. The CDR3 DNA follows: TGCGCCAGCAGCTTGGTGGTGGGGGGTGAGCAGTTCTTC.

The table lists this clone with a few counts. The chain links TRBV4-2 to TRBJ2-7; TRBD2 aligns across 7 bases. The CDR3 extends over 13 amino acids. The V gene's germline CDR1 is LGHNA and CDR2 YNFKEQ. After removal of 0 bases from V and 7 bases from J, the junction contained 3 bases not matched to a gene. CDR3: CASSQDHGGEQYF. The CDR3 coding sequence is TGTGCCAGCAGCCAAGATCACGGGGGGGAGCAGTACTTC.

CDR3 in DNA: TGTGCCAGCAGTTACCCGCCAGGTAATGAGCAGTTCTTC. Translating it yields CASSYPPGNEQFF. This chain connects TRBV6-5 to TRBJ2-1; unclear D gene. Deletions cut 2 bases from V and 7 bases from J, with 9 bases between. Germline CDR1 reads MNHEY; CDR2 reads SVGAGI. This CDR3 contains 13 residues.

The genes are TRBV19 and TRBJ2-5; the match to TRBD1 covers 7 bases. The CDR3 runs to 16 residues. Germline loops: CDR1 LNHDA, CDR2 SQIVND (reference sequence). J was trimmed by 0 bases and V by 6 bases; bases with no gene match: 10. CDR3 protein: CASRGRTGPYQETQYF. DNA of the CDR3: TGTGCCAGTAGGGGACGGACAGGACCTTACCAAGAGACCCAGTACTTC.

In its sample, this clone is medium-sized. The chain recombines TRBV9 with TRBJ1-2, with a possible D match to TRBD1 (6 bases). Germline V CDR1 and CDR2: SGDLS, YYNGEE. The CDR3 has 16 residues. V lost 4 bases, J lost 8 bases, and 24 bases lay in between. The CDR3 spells CASSSRVGTRAWGYTF. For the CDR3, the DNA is TGTGCCAGCAGCTCACGAGTAGGGACACGAGCCTGGGGCTACACCTTC.

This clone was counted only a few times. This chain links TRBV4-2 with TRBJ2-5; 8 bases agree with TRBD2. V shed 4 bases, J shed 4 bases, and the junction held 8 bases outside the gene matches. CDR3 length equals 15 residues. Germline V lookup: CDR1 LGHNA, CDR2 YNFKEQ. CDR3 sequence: CASSLKAGVGETQYF. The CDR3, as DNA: TGTGCCAGCAGCCTTAAAGCGGGGGTGGGAGAGACCCAGTACTTC.

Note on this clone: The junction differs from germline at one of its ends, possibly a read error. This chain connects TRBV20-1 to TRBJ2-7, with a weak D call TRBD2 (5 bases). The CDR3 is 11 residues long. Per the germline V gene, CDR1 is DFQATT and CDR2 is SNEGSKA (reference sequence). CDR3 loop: CQVGLPGEQYF. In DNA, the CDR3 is TGTCAGGTGGGCCTTCCGGGAGAGCAGTACTTC.

CDR3 in amino acids: CASSSGSSGGRTDTQYF. The CDR3 DNA reads TGCGCCAGCAGCTCGGGGTCCTCGGGGGGGAGAACAGATACGCAGTATTTT. V and J are TRBV5-1 and TRBJ2-3, with 8 bases that match TRBD2. The junction had 12 bases not matched to a gene; V was cut back by 3 bases and J by 3 bases. The CDR3 has 17 residues. Germline CDR1 and CDR2: SGHRS and YFSETQ.

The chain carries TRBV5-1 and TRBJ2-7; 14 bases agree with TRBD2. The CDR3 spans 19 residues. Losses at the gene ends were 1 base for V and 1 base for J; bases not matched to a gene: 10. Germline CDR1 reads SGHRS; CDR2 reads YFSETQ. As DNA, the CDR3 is TGCGCCAGCAGCTTGCTGGGGACTAGCGGGGGTCAACTTTCCTACGAGCAGTACTTC. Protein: CASSLLGTSGGQLSYEQYF.

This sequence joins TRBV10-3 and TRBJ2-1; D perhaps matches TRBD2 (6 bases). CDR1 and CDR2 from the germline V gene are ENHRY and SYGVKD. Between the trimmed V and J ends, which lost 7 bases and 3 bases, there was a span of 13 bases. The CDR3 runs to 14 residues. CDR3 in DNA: TGTGCCATCACGGTTTCGGGAGACTACAATGAGCAGTTCTTC. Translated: CAITVSGDYNEQFF.